Listed below are T cell receptor beta chains from one sample, sequenced in a study of shared clonotypes between healthy human individuals. The method was immunoSEQ multiplex PCR; TCRdb's version includes in-frame clones alone and lacks a portion of them. The table lists millions of clones, over 85% of them singletons. Sequencing input: naive CD4+ T cells sorted from blood. The receptors shown here come from a man between 18 and 29 years old in good health. CDR3s include the opening cysteine and the closing phenylalanine or tryptophan. Each record gives: V gene, CDR3 protein.

TRBV5-1,CASQPGTTNEKLFF
TRBV5-8,CASSPRDPHPYEQYF
TRBV28,CASSLLEQGTEAFF
TRBV10-1,CASKQGTSPYEQYF
TRBV6-5,CASSYLLAKDEQFF
TRBV6-1,CASSETPKGLAAYEQYF
TRBV9,CASSLPREGKQFF
TRBV30,CAWSPGLAGGDTQYF
TRBV5-4,CASSAGSAQETQYF
TRBV4-2,CASSQEPHQNTEAFF
TRBV21-1,CASSKFSQGPTASYEQYF
TRBV6-5,CASSYSGTPSYGELFF
TRBV6-1,CASSEAGTGKNGYTF
TRBV6-5,CASNFGGADEQFF
TRBV25-1,CASSEPGREGYTF
TRBV18,CASSSDRNTIYF
TRBV7-8,CASSSSRVSYEQYF
TRBV6-6,CASSLDSDSYGYTF
TRBV7-6,CASSPDRNYGYTF
TRBV7-2,CASSLLWGERYF
TRBV9,CASSVSRGTGNSPLHF
TRBV19,CASSIGLDRGVKQYF
TRBV5-1,CASSLGTANYGYTF
TRBV7-2,CASSSQSGNTWKGYTF
TRBV10-3,CAIREPGANVLTF
TRBV4-3,CASSQSPTDTQYF
TRBV19,CASSPIGSGQGYEQYF
TRBV10-3,CAISGQATEAFF
TRBV5-1,CASSSAGTGGGGEKLFF
TRBV7-9,CASSLGQHARTEAFF
TRBV10-1,CASSGGQGSQETQYF
TRBV7-2,CASSSAWGPNQPQHF
TRBV18,CASSPQLAGGFRGENEQYF
TRBV19,CASRSQGLGGQPQHF
TRBV6-1,CASSDGGLGEQYF
TRBV6-6,CASSSGQVYYGYTF
TRBV2,CASSDRRYNEQFF
TRBV5-1,CASSSGTMTTNEKLFF
TRBV6-1,CASIAGFYNEQFF
TRBV7-2,CASSSQGQGSYEQYF
TRBV7-2,CASSLGLKVRDEQFF